Sequencing of this T cell receptor beta chain was carried out in a study of blood T cell repertoires in COVID-19. At the level of the study: Acute and convalescent COVID-19 specimens originated in the United States, Italy and Spain. Sources were T cells, B-cell-depleted T cells, or PBMCs; the material itself was cDNA or gDNA.

Repertoires were generated with immunoSEQ multiplex PCR, while TCRdb's copy carries only in-frame clones and drops some. This sample has about 160,000 clones, with around 80% found just once. Participants were aged about 18 to 100 years, lived in 24 US areas, and enrolled virtually. Participants reported their clinical history, and cohort assignment relied on those reports. The TCR sequence derives from a woman aged 55-70 years who had recovered from COVID-19. The sequenced sample was PBMCs or T cells enriched from blood (not recorded which).

The CDR3 sequence is CASSQWDRPYEQYF. CDR3 in DNA: TGCGCCAGCAGCCAATGGGACAGACCCTACGAGCAGTACTTC. The chain is built from TRBV4-1 and TRBJ2-7; 7 nucleotides agree with TRBD1. V trimming: 2 bases; J trimming: 2 bases; junction bases outside the gene matches: 3. There are 14 residues in the CDR3. CDR1 and CDR2 (germline): MGHRA, YSYEKL.